This TCR beta chain was recorded in a study of spatial heterogeneity in lung cancer. Across the study: Consistent detection of more beta-chain than alpha-chain sequences was observed.

Time point noted: sample taken at primary tumor resection. Frozen PBMC, nontumor lung or tumor provided whole RNA, which was sequenced unsorted. The study, taken as a whole, reports: Ubiquitous expanded tumor TCRs surfaced in blood more at resection than they did at follow-up.

For this clonotype: Its antigen is still unknown.

Trimming shortened V by 0 bases and J by 9 bases, and 9 bases separated the two germline ends. Germline CDR1 and CDR2: SGHDN and FVKESK. The CDR3 spans 14 residues. Via MiXCR, TCRdb re-called the 5' RACE reads, giving one row per CDR3 protein. The sample consists of 85,000 to 100,000 distinct CDR3 sequences, approximately 12% of them appearing once. The receptor was isolated from a male donor with early-stage non-small cell lung cancer. This chain joins TRBV14 and TRBJ1-6; the D is unclear. The sequenced sample was PBMCs, obtained at surgery. CDR3 protein: CASSQERVASPLHF. As DNA, the CDR3 is TGTGCCAGCAGCCAAGAGAGAGTCGCTTCACCCCTCCACTTT.